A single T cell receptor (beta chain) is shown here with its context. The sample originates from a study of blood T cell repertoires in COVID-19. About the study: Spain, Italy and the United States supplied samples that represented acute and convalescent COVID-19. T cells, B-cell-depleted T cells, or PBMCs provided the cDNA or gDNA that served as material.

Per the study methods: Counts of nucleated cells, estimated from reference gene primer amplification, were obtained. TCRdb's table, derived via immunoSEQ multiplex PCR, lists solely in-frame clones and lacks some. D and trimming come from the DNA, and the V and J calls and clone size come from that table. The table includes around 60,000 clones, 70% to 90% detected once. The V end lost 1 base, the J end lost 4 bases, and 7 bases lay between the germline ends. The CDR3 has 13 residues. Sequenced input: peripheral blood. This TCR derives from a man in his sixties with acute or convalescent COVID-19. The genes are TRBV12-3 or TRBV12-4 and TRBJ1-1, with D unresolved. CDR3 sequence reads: CASSLGEGTEAFF. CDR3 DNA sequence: TGTGCCAGCAGTTTAGGGGAGGGCACTGAAGCTTTCTTT.